What follows is one TCR beta chain and its context. Its antigen remains unidentified. Base-call qualities are not available, and no considerably larger clone is one nucleotide away. The sample originates from a study of response to subunit inactivated influenza vaccine (dated by TCRdb to the late 2010s). Regarding the complete study: To follow how T cells responded to a trivalent subunit inactivated influenza vaccine, the researchers relied on deep quantitative profiling of the T cell receptor repertoire. Study-wide conclusions, independent of this receptor: The authors proposed that each seasonal influenza vaccination may bring in only a limited number of new T cells.

The CDR3 numbers 16 residues from cysteine through phenylalanine. The retained sequence is limited to the CDR3, 48 bases, with the frame set at the first base. For this chain, trimming is 5 bases at the V end and 0 bases at the J end, and the number of junction bases without a gene match is 9. The library was produced with RT-PCR. Sequenced on an Illumina HiSeq 2500. TCRdb reworked the public reads: Q25 trimming with fastp, MiXCR clone assembly, productive beta chains retained. Identical CDR3 proteins give one entry, which carries the most common genes and DNA. The sample profile shows more than 500,000 distinct CDR3 sequences; about 11% of them were found once. The ten largest clones capture approximately 10% of the sample. This same sample was also part of a study on T cells expressing NK-cell markers. From the second report: TCR beta cDNA libraries were prepared using 5'RACE template switching, which introduced a universal primer site and unique molecular identifiers. In sorted CD3+CD56+NKG2C+, CD3+CD56+NKG2C- and CD3+CD56-NKG2C+ T-cell subsets from 8 or 9 donors, TCR beta-chain repertoires were profiled. Of the eight sequenced donors, seven were found to be HCMV-seropositive and one was found to be HCMV-seronegative. In several experiments an anti-gammadeltaTCR antibody was added to restrict sorting to alphabetaTCR-expressing T cells. In more than five donors, the dominant CD3+CD56+NKG2C+ clonotypes were found to rank among the top 10 CD8+ clonotypes and to make up about 1.0-7.5% of CD8+ T cells. Those dominant clonotypes were again the most abundant among CD3+CD56-NKG2C+ cells in a handful of donors, at roughly 25-60.1%. Whether the expanded NKG2C-expressing T cell clones were specific for HCMV antigens was left unclear. All eight donors whose samples were sequenced were randomly selected healthy volunteers, three of them men and five women. A commercial ELISA kit detecting HCMV-specific IgG in serum was used to determine HCMV serostatus. Peripheral blood mononuclear cells were isolated from blood by Ficoll density gradient centrifugation. Bulk peripheral blood T-cell repertoires were additionally sequenced from unsorted PBMC for about 6 donors. cDNA synthesis was primed from the TCR beta constant segment, followed by two successive PCR amplification steps. Illumina HiSeq 2000/2500, MiSeq or NextSeq was used to sequence libraries as 2 x 150 bp reads. MIGEC was used to demultiplex reads and group the reads by UMI, and MiTCR was used to assemble and quantify clonotypes. To exclude erroneous sequences, only TCR cDNA sequences supported by at least two reads were retained. The tcR package was used for downstream repertoire analysis, and clonotypes were matched between fractions using CDR3 nucleotide sequence together with V segment. VDJmatch was used to annotate antigen specificity against VDJdb, with one amino acid substitution in CDR3 allowed.

This sample comprised PBMCs from blood, obtained on the day of vaccination. This TCR was recovered from a man in his fifties or sixties who received an inactivated influenza vaccine. Donor details come from another sample of the same person, matched by shared clones. Here the chain combines TRBV12-3 or TRBV12-4 and TRBJ2-7, with 8 middle bases fitting TRBD1. The DNA reads TGTGCCAGCAGTGCCACTCCCGGGACAGGCTCCTACGAGCAGTACTTC. Its protein is CASSATPGTGSYEQYF.